The source of this T cell receptor (beta chain) is a study of shared clonotypes between healthy human individuals. Repertoires were generated with immunoSEQ multiplex PCR, while TCRdb's copy carries only in-frame clones and drops some. The data show approximately 2.5 million clones, approximately 92% seen once. Sample: naive CD4+ T cells sorted from blood. Specified subset: CD45RA+ positively selected. This receptor was taken from a man younger than 35 in good health.

CDR3 bases: TGTGCCAGCAGTTCAGGGGCGGGGTTGGCCCTCCACTTT. Translation gives CASSSGAGLALHF. The rearrangement uses TRBV28 and TRBJ1-6, with D possibly matching TRBD1 (6 bases). Per germline, CDR1 MDHEN and CDR2 SYDVKM. Between the trimmed V and J ends, which lost 4 bases and 14 bases, there was a span of 15 bases. The length of the CDR3 is 13 residues.